This record concerns one T cell receptor (beta chain) sequence. Its antigen target is currently unknown. An approximately 2.5 ml peripheral blood sample was drawn into PAXgene tubes per donor and stored at -80°C. Total RNA was isolated from whole blood with the PAXgene blood miRNA kit on an automated QIAcube, without T cell sorting. Peripheral blood from monozygotic twin pairs, either concordant or discordant for inflammatory bowel disease, underwent deep TCRalpha and TCRbeta repertoire profiling that used unique molecular barcoding. For every twin pair, smoking habits were documented, and each individual was categorised as a current, former or never smoker. The CDR3 numbers 16 residues from cysteine through phenylalanine. The DNA is not on file. CDR1 and CDR2 are read off the germline V gene as MGHRA and YSYEKL. These data come from a study of monozygotic twins with inflammatory bowel disease (dated by TCRdb to about 2019). For the wider study: In total, approximately 28 monozygotic twin pairs made up the full study: 19 Danish pairs, all IBD-discordant, plus nine German pairs, of which four were IBD-concordant and five were IBD-discordant. Each individual had, on average, about 151 000 unique TCRalpha sequences and 181 000 unique TCRbeta sequences available for analysis. Within discordant pairs, disease-associated traits were sought mainly by comparing IBD patients with their genetically identical healthy co-twins.

Beyond this particular receptor, the publication reports: The results gave no support for a single strong signal or clonotype linked to IBD. Compared with healthy twins, IBD patients had fewer clonotypes in common with other individuals, a difference most pronounced in patients showing signs of disease activity. IBD patients had lower TCRbeta repertoire diversity, measured by the inverse Simpson index, than their healthy co-twins. The analysis was unable to tell apart different T cell subtypes. Differing immunosuppressive treatments among patients may have added background noise and inter-individual variability to the repertoires. No difference in repertoire similarity was observed between concordant and discordant twins, possibly owing to limited statistical power.

Receptor amplification or capture employed 5' RACE. The input for every TCR library was around 4,000 ng of total RNA. For each sample, cDNA synthesis was carried out in eight separate reactions using SMARTScribe reverse transcriptase. During cDNA synthesis, template switching was used to introduce unique molecular identifiers that contained a 6-nucleotide sample barcode. Two nested PCRs of 16 and 9 cycles amplified the TCRalpha and TCRbeta cDNA, and bead purification followed each PCR. Before amplification, the cDNA was treated with uracil DNA-glycosylase and purified using the QIAquick PCR purification kit. The second PCR was the step at which Illumina TruSeq-compatible adapters and sample-specific barcodes were added. Library quality and concentration were checked on TapeStation and Qubit, and libraries were pooled at approximately 4.7 ng each. Sequencing of pooled libraries was carried out on an Illumina HiSeq2500 single-index Rapid Run using 2 x 100 bp reads and custom sequencing primers. The study's own analysis went as follows. MiGEC version 1.2.6 was used for UMI-based consensus assembly, which corrected PCR and sequencing errors. MiXCR version 2.1.1 was used for V(D)J alignment, clonotype assembly and CDR3 extraction. Gene usage, clonotype sharing and MAIT/NKT TCR abundance were normalised by analysing the top 1000, 10 000 and 20 000 clonotypes per sample. Diversity was computed as the inverse Simpson index with the vegan R package after downsampling to 27 000 UMIs. Paired Mann-Whitney U tests were applied to discordant twin pairs, with Benjamini-Hochberg correction for multiple testing. Following reprocessing of the reads by TCRdb, the data hold one row per CDR3 protein sequence and no DNA is available. The V and J calls and clone size come from TCRdb's table, not from the authors' own analysis. The sample's table lists a count of about 93,000 distinct CDR3 sequences. The ten biggest clones cover around 6.8% of the sample.

The source material was blood. This receptor was obtained from a human donor with ulcerative colitis or Crohn's disease, or a healthy co-twin of an affected twin (not recorded which). Recombination joined TRBV4-1 with TRBJ2-4; as DNA is missing, the TRBD1 call by TCRdb cannot be tested. The CDR3 region has the sequence CASSQPGHRAKNIQYF.